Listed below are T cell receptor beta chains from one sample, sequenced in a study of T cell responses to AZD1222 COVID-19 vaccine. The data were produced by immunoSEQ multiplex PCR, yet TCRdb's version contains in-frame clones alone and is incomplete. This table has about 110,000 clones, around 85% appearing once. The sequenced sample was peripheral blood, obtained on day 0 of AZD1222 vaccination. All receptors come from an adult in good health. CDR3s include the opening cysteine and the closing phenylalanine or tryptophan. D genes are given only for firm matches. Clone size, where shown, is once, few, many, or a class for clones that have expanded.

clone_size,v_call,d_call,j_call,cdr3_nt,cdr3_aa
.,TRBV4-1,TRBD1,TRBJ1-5,TGCGCCAGCAGCCCTGACAGGGGGCTAGCTGACAATCAGCCCCAGCATTTT,CASSPDRGLADNQPQHF
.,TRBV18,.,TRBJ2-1,TGTGCCAGCTCCCGAGGGGGTTCCTACAATGAGCAGTTCTTC,CASSRGGSYNEQFF
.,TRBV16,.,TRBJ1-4,TGTGCCAGCAGCCAATCGGGTTTTGGTGAAAAACTGTTTTTT,CASSQSGFGEKLFF
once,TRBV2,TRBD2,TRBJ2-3,TGTGGTAACGGTCCCCGGACTAGCGGGAGGGGGGATACGCAGTATTTT,CGNGPRTSGRGDTQYF
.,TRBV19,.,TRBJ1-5,TGTGCCAGTAGTATCCGGACAGCTAATCAGCCCCAGCATTTT,CASSIRTANQPQHF
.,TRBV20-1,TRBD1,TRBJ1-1,TGCAGTGCTAGTCGGGACAGCCTGATGAACACTGAAGCTTTCTTT,CSASRDSLMNTEAFF
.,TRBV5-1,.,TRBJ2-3,TGCGCCAGCAGCTTGGCCAGTGCAGCGGATACGCAGTATTTT,CASSLASAADTQYF
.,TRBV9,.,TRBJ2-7,TGTGCCAGCAGCGCCCGGGACACTTTAACCTACGAGCAGTACTTC,CASSARDTLTYEQYF
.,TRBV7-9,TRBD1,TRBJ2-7,TGTGCCAGCAGCTTAGAACGGACAGGGAGTGAGCAGTACTTC,CASSLERTGSEQYF
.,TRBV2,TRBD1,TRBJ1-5,TGTGCCAGCAGGGGACAGGTCGATAGCAATCAGCCCCAGCATTTT,CASRGQVDSNQPQHF
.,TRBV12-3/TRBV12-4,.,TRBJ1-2,TGTGCCAGCAGTTTATCAGGGGACTATGGCTACACCTTC,CASSLSGDYGYTF
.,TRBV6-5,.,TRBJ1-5,TGTGCCAGCAGTCCCCAAGTGCGAGGGACTCAGCCCCAGCATTTT,CASSPQVRGTQPQHF
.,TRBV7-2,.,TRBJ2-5,TGTGCCAGCAGCTTTAGGCGAGAGACCCAGTACTTC,CASSFRRETQYF
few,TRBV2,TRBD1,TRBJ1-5,TGTGCCAGCAGTGAAAGGGCAGGGGGTCAGTACAATCAGCCCCAGCATTTT,CASSERAGGQYNQPQHF
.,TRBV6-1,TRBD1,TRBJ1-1,TGTGCCAGCAGACACGGACAGGGCTCCACTGAAGCTTTCTTT,CASRHGQGSTEAFF
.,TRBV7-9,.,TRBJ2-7,TGTGCCAGCAGCTTTAAGAGTCGGACCGGCTACGAGCAGTACTTC,CASSFKSRTGYEQYF
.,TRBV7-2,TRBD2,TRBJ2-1,TGTGCCAGCAGCGCTAGCGGGAGGCCTTCCAGTGAGCAGTTCTTC,CASSASGRPSSEQFF
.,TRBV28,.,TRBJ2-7,TGTGCCAGCATCCAAGGGGGGAGCTCCTACGAGCAGTACTTC,CASIQGGSSYEQYF
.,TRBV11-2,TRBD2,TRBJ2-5,TGTGCCAGCAGCGCCCGACTAGCGGGGGGGCCGGAGACCCAGTACTTC,CASSARLAGGPETQYF
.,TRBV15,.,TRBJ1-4,TGTGCCACCCCCCCTGAAAAACTGTTTTTT,CATPPEKLFF
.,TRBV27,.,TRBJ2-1,TGTGCCAGCAGTTTACAGGGGCAGGTTCCAGGGAATGAGCAGTTCTTC,CASSLQGQVPGNEQFF
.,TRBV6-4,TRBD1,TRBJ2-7,TGTGCCAGCAGCCCAAAAGTGGACAGGGCTTACGAGCAGTACTTC,CASSPKVDRAYEQYF
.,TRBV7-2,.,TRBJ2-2,TGTGCCAGCAGCTTAGGTGCTAGGGAGCTGTTTTTT,CASSLGARELFF
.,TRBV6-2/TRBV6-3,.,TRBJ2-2,TGTGCCAGCAGTTACTCGGGATTCACCGGGGAGCTGTTTTTT,CASSYSGFTGELFF
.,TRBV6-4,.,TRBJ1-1,TGTGCCAGCAGCCAGGGACACGGGAGGGGTTTGGCTGAAGCTTTCTTT,CASSQGHGRGLAEAFF
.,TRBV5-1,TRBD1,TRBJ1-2,TGCGCCAGCAGCTTCACGACAGGGCGGGGGAGCCCTGGCTACACCTTC,CASSFTTGRGSPGYTF
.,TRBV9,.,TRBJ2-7,TGTGCCAGCAGCGTAGGTCGTAGTAGCTCCTACGAGCAGTACTTC,CASSVGRSSSYEQYF
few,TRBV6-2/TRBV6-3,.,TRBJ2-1,TGTGCCAGCAGCCAGACTCCTATTGAGCAGTTCTTC,CASSQTPIEQFF
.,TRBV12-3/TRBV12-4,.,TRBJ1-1,TGTGCCAGCAGTTTGGCTAGGAACACTGAAGCTTTCTTT,CASSLARNTEAFF
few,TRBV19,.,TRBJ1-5,TGTGCCAGTAGGACTGGCACAGCTAGCAATCAGCCCCAGCATTTT,CASRTGTASNQPQHF
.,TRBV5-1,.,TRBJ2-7,TGCGCCAGCAGCGACCCCTACGAGCAGTACTTC,CASSDPYEQYF
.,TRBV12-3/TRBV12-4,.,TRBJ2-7,TGTGCCAGCAGTAAACGTAATGAGCAGTACTTC,CASSKRNEQYF
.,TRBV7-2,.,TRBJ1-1,TGTGCCAGCAGCCTTGGACTGACAAACACTGAAGCTTTCTTT,CASSLGLTNTEAFF
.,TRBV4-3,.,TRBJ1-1,TGCGCCAGCAGCAAAGACAGAAACACTGAAGCTTTCTTT,CASSKDRNTEAFF
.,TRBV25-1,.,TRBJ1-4,TGTGCCAGCAGTGAACAGGAGGGAGGTGAAAAACTGTTTTTT,CASSEQEGGEKLFF
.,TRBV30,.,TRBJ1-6,TGTGCCTGGAGTGCTGGGGTCAGCTCCTATAATTCACCCCTCCACTTT,CAWSAGVSSYNSPLHF
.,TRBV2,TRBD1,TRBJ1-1,TGTGCCAGCAGTCTCCTGACGGCAGGGGGGGGTGCCACTGAAGCTTTCTTT,CASSLLTAGGGATEAFF
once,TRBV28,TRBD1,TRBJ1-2,TGTGCCAGCAGTTTCACCGGACAGGGGAACTATGGCTACACCTTC,CASSFTGQGNYGYTF
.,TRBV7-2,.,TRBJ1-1,TGTGCCAGCAGCTTATTATCTGAGGGCGCTGAAGCTTTCTTT,CASSLLSEGAEAFF
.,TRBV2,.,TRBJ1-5,TGTGCCAGCAGTTTCCAAGGATTGGGCAATCAGCCCCAGCATTTT,CASSFQGLGNQPQHF
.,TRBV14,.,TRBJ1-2,TGTGCCAGCAGCCCGGACAGCAACTATGGCTACACCTTC,CASSPDSNYGYTF
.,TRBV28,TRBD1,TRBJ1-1,TGTGCCAGCAGTACCGGACAGGGGTACACTGAAGCTTTCTTT,CASSTGQGYTEAFF
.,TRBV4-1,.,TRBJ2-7,TGCGCCAGCAGCCAAAGGTCGACAGGCATTTACGAGCAGTACTTC,CASSQRSTGIYEQYF
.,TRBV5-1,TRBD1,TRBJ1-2,TGCGCCAGCAGCTTGGAGGGGGCGCAGGGGTATGGCTACACCTTC,CASSLEGAQGYGYTF
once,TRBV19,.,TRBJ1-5,TGTGCCAGTAGTACGACAGGCAATCAGCCCCAGCATTTT,CASSTTGNQPQHF
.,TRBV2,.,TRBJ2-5,TGTGCCAGCAGTGAGCTCCGCGTTGAGACCCAGTACTTC,CASSELRVETQYF
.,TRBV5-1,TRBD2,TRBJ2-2,TGCGCCAGCAGCTTGTTGGCGGGGGGTAACACCGGGGAGCTGTTTTTT,CASSLLAGGNTGELFF
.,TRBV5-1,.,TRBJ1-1,TGCGCCAGCAGCTTGTCGGCAGGCCCGAACACTGAAGCTTTCTTT,CASSLSAGPNTEAFF
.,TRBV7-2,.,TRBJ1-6,TGTGCCAGCAGCGAAGTCCGGTATTCACCCCTCCACTTT,CASSEVRYSPLHF
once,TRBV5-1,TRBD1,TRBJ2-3,TGCGCCAGCAGCCCCGGACAGGGGGCCCCAGATACGCAGTATTTT,CASSPGQGAPDTQYF
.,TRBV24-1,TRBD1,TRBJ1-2,TGTGCCACCAGTGATCCCGGGACAGGGTTCTATGGCTACACCTTC,CATSDPGTGFYGYTF
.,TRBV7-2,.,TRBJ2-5,TGTGCCAGCAGCTTATGGGGGTGGGAGACCCAGTACTTC,CASSLWGWETQYF
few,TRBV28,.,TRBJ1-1,TGTGCCAGCAGTTTCCTATCGGCGGGCAGGGTTAAAACTGAAGCTTTCTTT,CASSFLSAGRVKTEAFF
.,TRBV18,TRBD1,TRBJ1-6,TGTGCCAGCTCTCCGGGACAGGCTAATTCACCCCTCCACTTT,CASSPGQANSPLHF
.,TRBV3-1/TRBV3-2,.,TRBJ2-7,TGTGCCAGCGGCTATTCGTGGAGGGACCACGAGCAGTACTTC,CASGYSWRDHEQYF